This T cell receptor (beta chain) derives from a study of cytomegalovirus exposure and HLA in healthy donors. Findings of the study overall: Cytomegalovirus association was assigned to some 160 TCR beta chains.

Only in-frame clones appear in the TCRdb table, and some are missing; sequencing was by immunoSEQ multiplex PCR. Of more than 95,000 clones detected, around 96% appear once; the ten largest clones hold 1.5% to 2%. Germline lookup yields CDR1 LGHNA and CDR2 YSLEER. CDR3 length: 14 amino acids. V was cut by 0 bases and J by 9 bases, with 12 bases left in between. Comment on this clone: What it binds is not known.

The sample was PBMCs. V is TRBV4-3 and J is TRBJ2-1; D might be TRBD2 (5 bases). The origin of this receptor is a man between 18 and 35 years old in good health and CMV-seronegative. The CDR3 spells CASSQDTEAGEQFF. CDR3 sequence (DNA): TGCGCCAGCAGCCAAGATACGGAGGCGGGTGAGCAGTTCTTC.